One TCR beta chain is described in this entry. Per germline, CDR1 SGHTA and CDR2 FQGNSA. With V trimmed by 5 bases and J by 7 bases, 12 bases remained unmatched. The CDR3 sequence is 15 residues long. These data are taken from a study of blood T cell repertoires in COVID-19. The overall study: Samples representing acute and convalescent COVID-19 were sourced from the United States, Italy and Spain. PBMCs, B-cell-depleted T cells, or T cells were the source of the cDNA or gDNA that made up the material.

In the original analysis: Amplification with reference gene primers provided the estimates of nucleated cell counts. The assay was immunoSEQ multiplex PCR, and TCRdb's table has in-frame clones only and misses some. Clone size and V and J calls were adopted from that table, with D and trimming inferred from the DNA. The sample shows about 89,000 clones, 70% to 85% of them seen only once. This clonotype was obtained from a man aged 70 or older with acute or convalescent COVID-19. Sample: peripheral blood. This chain links TRBV7-2 with TRBJ1-1; 8 bases agree with TRBD1. The CDR3 reads CASSAFPRGRSEAFF. CDR3 DNA sequence: TGTGCCAGCAGCGCGTTCCCCAGGGGGCGAAGTGAAGCTTTCTTT.